This passage covers 20 T cell receptor beta chains from one sample sequenced in a study of control samples from healthy donors and cancer patients. TCRdb's table, derived via immunoSEQ multiplex PCR, lists solely in-frame clones and lacks some. The top ten hold approximately 3.8% of the sample, which has tens of thousands of clones, 88% seen once. Sample: blood. Receptors originate from a man aged 45-60 years in good health.

V usage is TRBV19 and J usage is TRBJ1-1, with a possible D match to TRBD1 (5 bases). The CDR3 runs to 13 residues. The germline V gene has CDR1 LNHDA and CDR2 SQIVND (reference sequence). V was clipped by 4 bases and J by 8 bases, with 14 bases between them. CDR3 region: CASSRGEGKEAFF. As DNA, the CDR3 is TGTGCCAGTAGTAGGGGGGAGGGGAAAGAAGCTTTCTTT.

This clone was seen only a few times. The chain carries TRBV10-3 and TRBJ2-1; D gene unclear. V lost 10 bases to trimming and J lost 8 bases, with 15 bases between them. CDR1 is ENHRY and CDR2 is SYGVKD in the germline V gene. CDR3 size: 12 residues. CDR3 region: CATAVIGDEQFF. The CDR3 region has the DNA TGTGCCACGGCGGTCATTGGGGATGAGCAGTTCTTC.

The chain joins TRBV9 to TRBJ2-1; the D gene is possibly TRBD1 (5 bases). Trimming removed 0 bases from V and 8 bases from J, with 12 bases in between. The CDR3 loop spans 14 amino acids. From germline, CDR1 is SGDLS and CDR2 YYNGEE. CDR3 sequence (DNA): TGTGCCAGCAGCGTAGGACAGCCAAGGGATGAGCAGTTCTTC. The encoded protein is CASSVGQPRDEQFF.

This chain connects TRBV7-9 to TRBJ2-2; 7 bases are a match to TRBD2. The ends lost 0 bases at V and 5 bases at J; junction bases unmatched: 0. The CDR3 runs 14 residues. In germline, CDR1 is SEHNR, CDR2 FQNEAQ (reference sequence). The CDR3 is CASSLASGTGELFF. CDR3 nucleotide sequence: TGTGCCAGCAGCTTAGCTAGCGGGACCGGGGAGCTGTTTTTT.

V is TRBV6-2 or TRBV6-3 and J is TRBJ1-5; no definite D call. V lost 5 bases to trimming and J lost 4 bases, with 18 bases between them. CDR3 length: 16 residues. CDR1 MNHEY and CDR2 SVGEGT come from the germline V gene. The CDR3 loop reads CASSKIGQAANQPQHF. Written as DNA, the CDR3 is TGTGCCAGCAGTAAAATCGGTCAAGCAGCTAATCAGCCCCAGCATTTT.

This chain joins TRBV19 and TRBJ1-4; D is unresolved. Trimming cost V 6 bases and J 2 bases, with 13 bases left between them. CDR3 length: 15 amino acids. In germline, CDR1 is LNHDA, CDR2 SQIVND (reference sequence). CDR3 sequence: CASRGRAWTNEKLFF. The CDR3 bases are TGTGCCAGTAGGGGAAGGGCGTGGACTAATGAAAAACTGTTTTTT.

This clone appeared once. This rearrangement joins TRBV7-8 to TRBJ1-1; D remains ambiguous. V shed 4 bases and J shed 5 bases, with 11 bases lying between them. The V gene's germline CDR1 is SGHVS and CDR2 FQNEAQ. The CDR3 runs 13 residues. CDR3 in DNA: TGTGCCAGCAGCTCTGTCCCAGAGACTGAAGCTTTCTTT. It yields the protein CASSSVPETEAFF.

This clone was observed once. The chain combines TRBV3-1 (or the pseudogene TRBV3-2) with TRBJ2-7, with TRBD2 matching over 10 bases. CDR3 size: 16 residues. V trimming: 2 bases; J trimming: 3 bases; junction bases outside the gene matches: 7. Looked up from germline, CDR1 is LGHDT and CDR2 is YNNKEL (reference sequence). CDR3 sequence (DNA): TGTGCCAGCAGCCAACTAGCGGGAGAGGGGGGCTACGAGCAGTACTTC. It translates to CASSQLAGEGGYEQYF.

V usage is TRBV18 and J usage is TRBJ1-2; the D gene is possibly TRBD1 (6 bases). The CDR3 runs 15 residues. V was trimmed by 1 base and J by 5 bases, leaving 14 bases between them. Germline CDR1 KGHSH, CDR2 LQKENI. Here the CDR3 reads CASSPRTDPRYGYTF. The CDR3 nucleotides read TGTGCCAGCTCACCACGGACAGACCCTAGGTATGGCTACACCTTC.

The V call is TRBV28, the J call TRBJ2-5; 8 nucleotides align to TRBD1. J lost 2 bases, V lost 2 bases, and 7 bases had no gene match. From germline, CDR1 is MDHEN and CDR2 SYDVKM. This CDR3 has 16 residues. CDR3 nucleotide sequence: TGTGCCAGCAGTTTACCTGGACAGGGCTATCAAGAGACCCAGTACTTC. Amino acid sequence: CASSLPGQGYQETQYF.

This chain joins TRBV29-1 and TRBJ2-5; 7 bases fit TRBD1. Trimming cost V 8 bases and J 5 bases; bases outside gene matches: 14. The germline V gene encodes CDR1 SQVTM and CDR2 ANQGSEA. The CDR3 totals 14 residues. The CDR3 loop reads CSTSGEGGSETQYF. The CDR3 bases are TGCAGCACCTCAGGGGAAGGGGGCTCGGAGACCCAGTACTTC.

This rearrangement joins TRBV15 to TRBJ2-3; 8 positions match TRBD2. The germline V gene encodes CDR1 LNHNV and CDR2 YYDKDF (reference sequence). CDR3 size: 17 residues. Unmatched junction bases numbered 10, after V lost 1 base and J lost 4 bases. CDR3 in DNA: TGTGCCACCAGCAGAGCTATGGTAGCGGGAAGAGCAGATACGCAGTATTTT. Translated, it gives CATSRAMVAGRADTQYF.

The chain is built from TRBV3-1 (or the pseudogene TRBV3-2) and TRBJ2-5; D gene uncertain. Trimming stripped 1 base from V and 4 bases from J, with 7 bases between. The germline V gene encodes CDR1 LGHDT and CDR2 YNNKEL (reference sequence). The CDR3 length is 13 residues. The CDR3 protein is CASSQVLGETQYF. The DNA for the CDR3 is TGTGCCAGCAGCCAAGTTCTCGGAGAGACCCAGTACTTC.

V and J are TRBV28 and TRBJ1-1; maybe TRBD1 (6 bases). The CDR3 runs to 13 residues. V lost 6 bases, J lost 1 base, and 9 bases lay in between. Looked up from germline, CDR1 is MDHEN and CDR2 is SYDVKM. CDR3 sequence reads: CASSGGANTEAFF. As DNA, the CDR3 is TGTGCCAGCAGCGGGGGGGCGAACACTGAAGCTTTCTTT. Full variable domain (rest looked up from reference TRBV28 and TRBJ1-1): DVKVTQSSRYLVKRTGEKVFLECVQDMDHENMFWYRQDPGLGLRLIYFSYDVKMKEKGDIPEGYSVSREKKERFSLILESASTNQTSMYLCASSGGANTEAFFGQGTRLTVV.

The gene calls are TRBV4-1 and TRBJ2-7; D is perhaps TRBD1 (6 bases). The germline V gene encodes CDR1 MGHRA and CDR2 YSYEKL. Trimming shortened V by 1 base and J by 3 bases, and 13 bases separated the two germline ends. The CDR3 sequence is 15 residues long. The CDR3 DNA is TGCGCCAGCAGCCAAGGGACAGAAAGCATCTACGAGCAGTACTTC. This translates into CASSQGTESIYEQYF.

The gene calls are TRBV2 and TRBJ2-7, with a tentative D call TRBD1 (6 bases). Germline CDR1 and CDR2: SNHLY and FYNNEI. Trimming stripped 4 bases from V and 2 bases from J, with 9 bases between. The CDR3 extends over 13 amino acids. The CDR3, as DNA: TGTGCCAGCAGTGCCGGGACACCCTACGAGCAGTACTTC. Residues: CASSAGTPYEQYF. Full variable domain (missing parts from reference TRBV2 and TRBJ2-7): EPEVTQTPSHQVTQMGQEVILRCVPISNHLYFYWYRQILGQKVEFLVSFYNNEISEKSEIFDDQFSVERPDGSNFTLKIRSTKLEDSAMYFCASSAGTPYEQYFGPGTRLTVT.

This chain links TRBV24-1 with TRBJ2-1; D possibly corresponds to TRBD2 (6 bases). The germline CDR1 and CDR2 sequences are KGHDR and SFDVKD. The V gene lost 3 bases and the J gene lost 12 bases, with 17 bases spanning the gap. The CDR3 consists of 14 residues. The CDR3: CATSDPGTDAAQFF. The CDR3 nucleotides read TGTGCCACCAGTGATCCGGGGACTGACGCGGCGCAGTTCTTC.

This chain uses TRBV28 with TRBJ1-1; TRBD1 matches at 12 bases. The CDR3 has 16 amino acids. Germline CDR1 and CDR2: MDHEN and SYDVKM. After removal of 7 bases from V and 2 bases from J, the junction contained 8 bases not matched to a gene. CDR3 coding DNA: TGTGCCAGCACCCTTGGGGGGACAGGGGGCAACACTGAAGCTTTCTTT. This translates into CASTLGGTGGNTEAFF.

V gene TRBV27 combines with J gene TRBJ2-7; either TRBD1 or TRBD2 may supply D (5 bases each). The CDR3 extends over 13 amino acids. Trimming removed 3 bases at V and 2 bases at J, with 8 bases between. Germline V gene lookup returns CDR1 MNHEY and CDR2 SMNVEV (reference sequence). The CDR3 nucleotides are TGTGCCAGCAGTTTGCAGGGACCCTACGAGCAGTACTTC. Protein: CASSLQGPYEQYF.

This rearrangement joins TRBV13 to TRBJ1-6, with no clear D. The CDR3 extends over 16 amino acids. Trimming removed 5 bases at V and 8 bases at J, with 19 bases between. Germline CDR1 and CDR2: PRHDT and FYEKMQ (reference sequence). The chain's CDR3 is CASSIRGLGGYSPLHF. For the CDR3, the DNA is TGTGCCAGCAGCATAAGAGGGCTCGGCGGTTATTCACCCCTCCACTTT.